The clone carrying this T cell receptor beta chain was counted only a few times. The antigen is undetermined. These data are taken from a study of cytomegalovirus exposure and HLA in healthy donors. Study in general: Among the 300 to 500 genotyped donors, around 81% were placed in the Caucasian-associated ancestry cluster. Whole-study results and caveats: Evidence from a later analysis indicated that most CMV-associated TCR beta chains looked HLA-restricted. An Asian-associated ancestry cluster reportedly showed fewer N-insertions than the roughly 670-donor mean in a later analysis. TCR beta sequences numbering fewer than 20,000 were associated with HLA alleles at 0.05 false discovery rate in a later analysis.

From germline, CDR1 is MDHEN and CDR2 SYDVKM. Losses at the gene ends were 5 bases for V and 7 bases for J; bases not matched to a gene: 3. The length of the CDR3 is 14 residues. Both 60 Vbeta primers and 13 Jbeta primers went into the PCR. Here immunoSEQ multiplex PCR was the method, and the copy in TCRdb shows in-frame clones only, minus some. The sample consists of approximately 200,000 clones, about 79% of them appearing once. The J gene is TRBJ2-1, the V gene TRBV28; 12 bases align to TRBD2. The clonotype comes from a young man in good health and CMV-seronegative. Material: PBMCs. Written as DNA, the CDR3 is TGTGCCAGCAGTCTGGGACTAGCGGGTAATGAGCAGTTCTTC. It encodes CASSLGLAGNEQFF.